The rows below give T cell receptor beta chains drawn from one sample of a study of CD8 T cells in Susac syndrome. From the immunoSEQ multiplex PCR reads, TCRdb called clonotypes with MiXCR, one entry per CDR3 protein. Among around 200,000 distinct CDR3 sequences listed, about 95% were seen once. Sequencing used CD4+ T cells from PBMCs. The receptors originated from a human donor with Susac syndrome. CDR3s include the opening cysteine and the closing phenylalanine or tryptophan. D genes are given only for firm matches. A row's size may be missing; if present it is once, few, many or a size class.

d_call: NA
v_call: TRBV7-2
clone_size: NA
j_call: TRBJ1-2
cdr3_aa: CASSLSPGPGYYGYTF
cdr3_nt: TGTGCCAGCAGCTTATCCCCTGGACCAGGGTACTATGGCTACACCTTC

d_call: NA
v_call: TRBV4-2
clone_size: NA
j_call: TRBJ1-5
cdr3_aa: CASSHSGRGSNQPQHF
cdr3_nt: TGTGCCAGCAGCCATTCGGGTAGGGGAAGCAATCAGCCCCAGCATTTT

d_call: NA
v_call: TRBV25-1
clone_size: NA
j_call: TRBJ1-2
cdr3_aa: CASRTGKAYTF
cdr3_nt: TGTGCCAGCAGAACAGGGAAAGCCTACACCTTC

d_call: TRBD2
v_call: TRBV12-3/TRBV12-4
clone_size: NA
j_call: TRBJ2-7
cdr3_aa: CASSPGLATHEQYF
cdr3_nt: TGTGCCAGCAGTCCGGGACTAGCGACCCACGAGCAGTACTTC

d_call: TRBD1
v_call: TRBV28
clone_size: NA
j_call: TRBJ1-5
cdr3_aa: CASSARTGGKYSNQPQHF
cdr3_nt: TGTGCCAGCAGTGCCCGGACAGGGGGGAAATATAGCAATCAGCCCCAGCATTTT

d_call: NA
v_call: TRBV19
clone_size: NA
j_call: TRBJ1-1
cdr3_aa: CASSRAHTTGTEAFF
cdr3_nt: TGTGCCAGTAGTCGCGCCCACACGACAGGCACTGAAGCTTTCTTT

d_call: NA
v_call: TRBV29-1
clone_size: NA
j_call: TRBJ1-4
cdr3_aa: CSVGSATNEKLFF
cdr3_nt: TGCAGCGTTGGGTCTGCAACTAATGAAAAACTGTTTTTT

d_call: NA
v_call: TRBV12-3/TRBV12-4
clone_size: NA
j_call: TRBJ1-1
cdr3_aa: CASRLRGAEAFF
cdr3_nt: TGTGCCAGCAGGCTGAGGGGGGCTGAAGCTTTCTTT

d_call: TRBD1
v_call: TRBV11-2
clone_size: few
j_call: TRBJ1-2
cdr3_aa: CASSPQGSYGYTF
cdr3_nt: TGTGCCAGCAGTCCACAGGGGAGCTATGGCTACACCTTC

d_call: NA
v_call: TRBV30
clone_size: NA
j_call: TRBJ1-5
cdr3_aa: CAWSVLTAGSLDQPQHF
cdr3_nt: TGTGCCTGGAGTGTCTTAACAGCTGGTTCGTTGGATCAGCCCCAGCATTTT

d_call: NA
v_call: TRBV27
clone_size: NA
j_call: TRBJ1-6
cdr3_aa: CASSSRRGDNSPLHF
cdr3_nt: TGTGCCAGCAGTTCCCGACGGGGAGATAATTCACCCCTCCACTTT

d_call: TRBD2
v_call: TRBV28
clone_size: NA
j_call: TRBJ2-7
cdr3_aa: CASSFGREENEQYF
cdr3_nt: TGTGCCAGCAGTTTCGGGAGGGAAGAAAACGAGCAGTACTTC

d_call: TRBD2
v_call: TRBV28
clone_size: NA
j_call: TRBJ2-1
cdr3_aa: CASLALTSGTYNEQFF
cdr3_nt: TGTGCCAGCTTGGCCCTGACTAGCGGGACCTACAATGAGCAGTTCTTC

d_call: TRBD2
v_call: TRBV7-9
clone_size: once
j_call: TRBJ2-3
cdr3_aa: CASSRGTSANTDTQYF
cdr3_nt: TGTGCCAGCAGCCGCGGGACTAGCGCTAACACAGATACGCAGTATTTT

d_call: NA
v_call: TRBV12-3/TRBV12-4
clone_size: NA
j_call: TRBJ1-1
cdr3_aa: CASSFRTVNTEAFF
cdr3_nt: TGTGCCAGCAGTTTTCGGACAGTGAACACTGAAGCTTTCTTT

d_call: TRBD1
v_call: TRBV20-1
clone_size: NA
j_call: TRBJ1-2
cdr3_aa: CSAAPTGNGYTF
cdr3_nt: TGCAGTGCGGCACCGACAGGGAATGGCTACACCTTC

d_call: NA
v_call: TRBV9
clone_size: NA
j_call: TRBJ1-1
cdr3_aa: CASSVGLRANTEAFF
cdr3_nt: TGTGCCAGCAGCGTAGGACTAAGGGCGAACACTGAAGCTTTCTTT

d_call: NA
v_call: TRBV29-1
clone_size: few
j_call: TRBJ1-1
cdr3_aa: CSVEVVVNTEAFF
cdr3_nt: TGCAGCGTTGAAGTAGTAGTGAACACTGAAGCTTTCTTT

d_call: NA
v_call: TRBV19
clone_size: NA
j_call: TRBJ1-1
cdr3_aa: CATKGMQWTEAFF
cdr3_nt: TGTGCCACCAAGGGCATGCAGTGGACTGAAGCTTTCTTT

d_call: NA
v_call: TRBV29-1
clone_size: NA
j_call: TRBJ2-1
cdr3_aa: CSVVRIAEQFF
cdr3_nt: TGCAGCGTTGTGCGCATCGCTGAGCAGTTCTTC

d_call: NA
v_call: TRBV4-3
clone_size: once
j_call: TRBJ2-1
cdr3_aa: CASSQNIHNEQFF
cdr3_nt: TGCGCCAGCAGCCAAAACATCCACAATGAGCAGTTCTTC

d_call: NA
v_call: TRBV12-3/TRBV12-4
clone_size: NA
j_call: TRBJ1-5
cdr3_aa: CASSLQVGGQPQHF
cdr3_nt: TGTGCCAGCAGTTTGCAGGTAGGGGGTCAGCCCCAGCATTTT

d_call: NA
v_call: TRBV11-2
clone_size: NA
j_call: TRBJ2-3
cdr3_aa: CASSHDVTSTDTQYF
cdr3_nt: TGTGCCAGCAGCCATGACGTAACTAGCACAGATACGCAGTATTTT

d_call: TRBD1
v_call: TRBV4-3
clone_size: NA
j_call: TRBJ2-1
cdr3_aa: CASSPGQGRYNEQFF
cdr3_nt: TGCGCCAGCAGCCCCGGACAGGGCCGATACAATGAGCAGTTCTTC

d_call: TRBD1
v_call: TRBV15
clone_size: NA
j_call: TRBJ2-5
cdr3_aa: CATSSIPGQGQETQYF
cdr3_nt: TGTGCCACCAGCAGTATACCGGGACAGGGCCAAGAGACCCAGTACTTC

d_call: TRBD2
v_call: TRBV5-1
clone_size: NA
j_call: TRBJ2-7
cdr3_aa: CASSLTSGSLLEQYF
cdr3_nt: TGCGCCAGCAGCTTGACTAGCGGGAGTTTGTTAGAGCAGTACTTC

d_call: NA
v_call: TRBV24-1
clone_size: NA
j_call: TRBJ1-5
cdr3_aa: CATWLRGGRRPQHF
cdr3_nt: TGTGCCACCTGGCTCAGGGGTGGGAGGAGGCCCCAGCATTTT

d_call: NA
v_call: TRBV20-1
clone_size: NA
j_call: TRBJ1-6
cdr3_aa: CSGRIPGTDSPLHF
cdr3_nt: TGCAGTGGGAGGATCCCGGGAACGGATTCACCCCTCCACTTT

d_call: TRBD2
v_call: TRBV4-2
clone_size: NA
j_call: TRBJ2-3
cdr3_aa: CASSQDEGTSGTDTQYF
cdr3_nt: TGTGCCAGCAGCCAAGATGAGGGGACTAGCGGCACAGATACGCAGTATTTT

d_call: NA
v_call: TRBV12-3/TRBV12-4
clone_size: NA
j_call: TRBJ1-1
cdr3_aa: CASRSGPFQAEAFF
cdr3_nt: TGTGCCAGCAGGTCAGGACCATTCCAGGCTGAAGCTTTCTTT

d_call: NA
v_call: TRBV20-1
clone_size: NA
j_call: TRBJ1-1
cdr3_aa: CSAKSSMNTEAFF
cdr3_nt: TGCAGTGCCAAATCATCAATGAACACTGAAGCTTTCTTT

d_call: NA
v_call: TRBV7-9
clone_size: once
j_call: TRBJ2-2
cdr3_aa: CASSSTGYTGELFF
cdr3_nt: TGTGCCAGCAGCTCGACAGGCTACACCGGGGAGCTGTTTTTT

d_call: TRBD1
v_call: TRBV24-1
clone_size: NA
j_call: TRBJ1-1
cdr3_aa: CATSDTGGTEAFF
cdr3_nt: TGTGCCACCAGTGATACAGGGGGCACTGAAGCTTTCTTT

d_call: TRBD1
v_call: TRBV10-3
clone_size: NA
j_call: TRBJ1-1
cdr3_aa: CAIGTGTGVTEAFF
cdr3_nt: TGTGCCATCGGCACCGGGACAGGGGTCACTGAAGCTTTCTTT

d_call: NA
v_call: TRBV5-1
clone_size: NA
j_call: TRBJ1-1
cdr3_aa: CASSLAGTNTEAFF
cdr3_nt: TGCGCCAGCAGCTTGGCCGGCACGAACACTGAAGCTTTCTTT

d_call: NA
v_call: TRBV5-1
clone_size: NA
j_call: TRBJ2-7
cdr3_aa: CASSLRPSYEQYF
cdr3_nt: TGCGCCAGCAGCCTCCGCCCCTCCTACGAGCAGTACTTC

d_call: NA
v_call: TRBV2
clone_size: NA
j_call: TRBJ1-6
cdr3_aa: CASSVSNPDNSPLHF
cdr3_nt: TGTGCCAGCAGTGTGTCAAACCCCGATAATTCACCCCTCCACTTT

d_call: NA
v_call: TRBV30
clone_size: NA
j_call: TRBJ1-3
cdr3_aa: CAWSVSNSGNTIYF
cdr3_nt: TGTGCCTGGAGTGTTTCCAACTCTGGAAACACCATATATTTT

d_call: NA
v_call: TRBV2
clone_size: NA
j_call: TRBJ2-2
cdr3_aa: CASGRDQASTGELFF
cdr3_nt: TGTGCCAGCGGCCGGGACCAGGCTTCCACCGGGGAGCTGTTTTTT

d_call: TRBD2
v_call: TRBV29-1
clone_size: NA
j_call: TRBJ2-1
cdr3_aa: CSVATSLRLAVNEQFF
cdr3_nt: TGCAGCGTTGCTACCTCGTTAAGACTAGCTGTTAATGAGCAGTTCTTC

d_call: NA
v_call: TRBV12-5
clone_size: NA
j_call: TRBJ2-5
cdr3_aa: CASGFTETQYF
cdr3_nt: TGTGCTAGTGGTTTTACAGAGACCCAGTACTTC

d_call: NA
v_call: TRBV20-1
clone_size: few
j_call: TRBJ1-2
cdr3_aa: CSASGYGYTF
cdr3_nt: TGCAGTGCTTCGGGGTATGGCTACACCTTC

d_call: TRBD1
v_call: TRBV30
clone_size: NA
j_call: TRBJ1-6
cdr3_aa: CAWRQGNSPLHF
cdr3_nt: TGTGCCTGGAGACAGGGGAATTCACCCCTCCACTTT

d_call: TRBD2
v_call: TRBV12-3/TRBV12-4
clone_size: NA
j_call: TRBJ2-3
cdr3_aa: CASSPGLAGGDTQYF
cdr3_nt: TGTGCCAGCAGTCCCGGACTAGCGGGGGGAGATACGCAGTATTTT

d_call: TRBD2
v_call: TRBV5-1
clone_size: NA
j_call: TRBJ2-3
cdr3_aa: CASKTGGATDTQYF
cdr3_nt: TGCGCCAGCAAGACGGGGGGTGCCACAGATACGCAGTATTTT

d_call: TRBD2
v_call: TRBV25-1
clone_size: NA
j_call: TRBJ2-7
cdr3_aa: CASSEYSGGDSYEQYF
cdr3_nt: TGTGCCAGCAGTGAATATAGCGGGGGAGATTCCTACGAGCAGTACTTC

d_call: NA
v_call: TRBV3-1
clone_size: NA
j_call: TRBJ2-5
cdr3_aa: CASSQPGGLETQYF
cdr3_nt: TGTGCCAGCAGCCAACCCGGAGGGTTGGAGACCCAGTACTTC

d_call: TRBD1
v_call: TRBV20-1
clone_size: NA
j_call: TRBJ1-3
cdr3_aa: CSAVRGETGNTIYF
cdr3_nt: TGCAGTGCTGTCAGGGGGGAAACTGGAAACACCATATATTTT

d_call: NA
v_call: TRBV3-1
clone_size: NA
j_call: TRBJ2-1
cdr3_aa: CASSQVVSGEQFF
cdr3_nt: TGTGCCAGCAGCCAAGTAGTCTCGGGGGAGCAGTTCTTC

d_call: NA
v_call: TRBV3-1
clone_size: NA
j_call: TRBJ2-1
cdr3_aa: CASSPDQGPGGNEQFF
cdr3_nt: TGTGCCAGCAGCCCCGACCAGGGCCCCGGCGGGAATGAGCAGTTCTTC

d_call: NA
v_call: TRBV20-1
clone_size: NA
j_call: TRBJ2-3
cdr3_aa: CSAPPGLMYTQYF
cdr3_nt: TGCAGTGCTCCCCCCGGACTGATGTATACGCAGTATTTT

d_call: NA
v_call: TRBV19
clone_size: NA
j_call: TRBJ2-4
cdr3_aa: CASSPPGRTLGNKNIQYF
cdr3_nt: TGTGCCAGTAGCCCCCCGGGGCGCACACTGGGGAACAAAAACATTCAGTACTTC

d_call: TRBD2
v_call: TRBV2
clone_size: NA
j_call: TRBJ2-3
cdr3_aa: CASSRLAGERSGQYF
cdr3_nt: TGTGCCAGCAGTCGACTAGCGGGGGAGCGCAGTGGGCAGTATTTT